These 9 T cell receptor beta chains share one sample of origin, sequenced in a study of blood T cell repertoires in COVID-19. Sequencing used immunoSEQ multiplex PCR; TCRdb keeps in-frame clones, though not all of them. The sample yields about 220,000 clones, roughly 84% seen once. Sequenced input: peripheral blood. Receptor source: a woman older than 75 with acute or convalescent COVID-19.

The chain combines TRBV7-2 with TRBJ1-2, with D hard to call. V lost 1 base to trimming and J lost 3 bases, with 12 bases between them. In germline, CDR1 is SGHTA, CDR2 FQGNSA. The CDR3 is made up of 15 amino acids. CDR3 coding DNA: TGTGCCAGCAGCTTAGGACGGGAAACACACTATGGCTACACCTTC. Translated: CASSLGRETHYGYTF.

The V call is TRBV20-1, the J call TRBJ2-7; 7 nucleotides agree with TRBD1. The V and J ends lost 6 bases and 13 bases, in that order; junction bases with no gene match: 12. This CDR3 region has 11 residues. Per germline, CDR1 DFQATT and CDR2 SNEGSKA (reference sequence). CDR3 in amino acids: CSAITDRVLYF. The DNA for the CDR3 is TGCAGTGCAATAACAGACAGGGTTTTATACTTC.

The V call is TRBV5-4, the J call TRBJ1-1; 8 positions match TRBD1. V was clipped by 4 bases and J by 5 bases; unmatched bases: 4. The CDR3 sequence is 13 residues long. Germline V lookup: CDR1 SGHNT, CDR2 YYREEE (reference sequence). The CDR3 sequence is CASSRTGITEAFF. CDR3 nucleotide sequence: TGTGCCAGCAGCCGGACAGGGATAACTGAAGCTTTCTTT.

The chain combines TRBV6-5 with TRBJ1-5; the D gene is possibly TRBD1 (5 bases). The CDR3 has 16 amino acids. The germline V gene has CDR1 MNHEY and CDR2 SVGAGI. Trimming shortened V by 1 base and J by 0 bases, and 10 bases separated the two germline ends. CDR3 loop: CASSYLWGDSNQPQHF. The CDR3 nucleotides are TGTGCCAGCAGTTACTTGTGGGGGGATAGCAATCAGCCCCAGCATTTT.

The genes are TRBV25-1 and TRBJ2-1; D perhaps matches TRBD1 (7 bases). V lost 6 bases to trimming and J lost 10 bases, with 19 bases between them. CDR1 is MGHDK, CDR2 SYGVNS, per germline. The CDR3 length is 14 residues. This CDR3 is CASRAGQSVGEQFF. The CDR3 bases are TGTGCCAGCAGGGCGGGACAGTCAGTCGGGGAGCAGTTCTTC. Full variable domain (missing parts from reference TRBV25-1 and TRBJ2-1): EADIYQTPRYLVIGTGKKITLECSQTMGHDKMYWYQQDPGMELHLIHYSYGVNSTEKGDLSSESTVSRIRTEHFPLTLESARPSHTSQYLCASRAGQSVGEQFFGPGTRLTVL.

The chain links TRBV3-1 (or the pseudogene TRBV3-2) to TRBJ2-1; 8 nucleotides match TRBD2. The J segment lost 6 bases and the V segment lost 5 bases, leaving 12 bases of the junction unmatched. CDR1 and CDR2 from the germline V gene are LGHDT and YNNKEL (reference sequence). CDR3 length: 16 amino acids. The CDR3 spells CASSEGLIAGFNEQFF. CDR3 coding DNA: TGTGCCAGCAGCGAAGGTCTAATAGCGGGGTTCAATGAGCAGTTCTTC.

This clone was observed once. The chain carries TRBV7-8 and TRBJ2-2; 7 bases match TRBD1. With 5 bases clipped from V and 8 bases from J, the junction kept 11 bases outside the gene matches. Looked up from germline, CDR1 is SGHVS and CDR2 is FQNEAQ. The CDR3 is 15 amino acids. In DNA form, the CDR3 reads TGTGCCAGCAGCCGGGCAGAACAGGGGTTAGGGGAGCTGTTTTTT. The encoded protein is CASSRAEQGLGELFF.

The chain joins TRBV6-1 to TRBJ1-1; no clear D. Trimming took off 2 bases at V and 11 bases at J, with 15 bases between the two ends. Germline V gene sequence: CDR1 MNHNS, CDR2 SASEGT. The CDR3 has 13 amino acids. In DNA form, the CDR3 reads TGTGCCAGCAGTGAAAACGGCCAACCCGGGGCTTTCTTT. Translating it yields CASSENGQPGAFF.

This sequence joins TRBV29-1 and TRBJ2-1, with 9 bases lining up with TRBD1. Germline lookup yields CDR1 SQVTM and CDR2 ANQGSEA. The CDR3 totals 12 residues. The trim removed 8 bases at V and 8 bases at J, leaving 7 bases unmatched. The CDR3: CSSGTGSYEQFF. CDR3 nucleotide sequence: TGCAGCTCCGGGACAGGGTCCTATGAGCAGTTCTTC.